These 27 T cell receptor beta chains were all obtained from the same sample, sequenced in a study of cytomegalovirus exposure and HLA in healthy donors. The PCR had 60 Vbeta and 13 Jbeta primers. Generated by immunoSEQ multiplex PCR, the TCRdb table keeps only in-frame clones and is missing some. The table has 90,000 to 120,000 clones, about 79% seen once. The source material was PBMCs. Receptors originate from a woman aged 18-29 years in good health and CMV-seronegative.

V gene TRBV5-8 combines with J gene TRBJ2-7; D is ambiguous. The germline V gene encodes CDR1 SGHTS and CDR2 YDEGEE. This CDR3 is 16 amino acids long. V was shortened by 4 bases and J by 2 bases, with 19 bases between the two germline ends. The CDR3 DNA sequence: TGTGCCAGCAGCCCTAGGAGAAGCGTACGCGCCTACGAGCAGTACTTC. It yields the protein CASSPRRSVRAYEQYF. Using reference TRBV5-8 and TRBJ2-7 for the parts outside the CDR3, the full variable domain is EAGVTQSPTHLIKTRGQQATLRCSPISGHTSVYWYQQALGLGLQFLLWYDEGEERNRGNFPPRFSGRQFPNYSSELNVNALELEDSALYLCASSPRRSVRAYEQYFGPGTRLTVT.

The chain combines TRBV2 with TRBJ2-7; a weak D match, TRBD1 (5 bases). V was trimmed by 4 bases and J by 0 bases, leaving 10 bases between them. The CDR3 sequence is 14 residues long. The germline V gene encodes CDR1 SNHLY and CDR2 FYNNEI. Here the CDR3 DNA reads TGTGCCAGCAGTGTTACAGGTTTCTCCTACGAGCAGTACTTC. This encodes CASSVTGFSYEQYF. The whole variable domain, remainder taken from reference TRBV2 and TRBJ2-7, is EPEVTQTPSHQVTQMGQEVILRCVPISNHLYFYWYRQILGQKVEFLVSFYNNEISEKSEIFDDQFSVERPDGSNFTLKIRSTKLEDSAMYFCASSVTGFSYEQYFGPGTRLTVT.

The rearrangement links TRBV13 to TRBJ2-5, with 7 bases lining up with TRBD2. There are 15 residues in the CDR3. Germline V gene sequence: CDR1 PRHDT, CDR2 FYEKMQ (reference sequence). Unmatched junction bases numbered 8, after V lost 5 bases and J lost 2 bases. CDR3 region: CASSPSGTTQETQYF. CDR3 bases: TGTGCCAGCAGCCCCTCCGGGACTACACAAGAGACCCAGTACTTC.

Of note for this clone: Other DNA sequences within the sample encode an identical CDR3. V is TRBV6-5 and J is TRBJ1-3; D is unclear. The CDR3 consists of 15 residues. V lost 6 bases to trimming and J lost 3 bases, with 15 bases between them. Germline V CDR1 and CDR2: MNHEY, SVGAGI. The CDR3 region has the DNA TGTGCCAGCAGCTATTGGGCAGGAGGTGGAAACACCATATATTTT. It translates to CASSYWAGGGNTIYF.

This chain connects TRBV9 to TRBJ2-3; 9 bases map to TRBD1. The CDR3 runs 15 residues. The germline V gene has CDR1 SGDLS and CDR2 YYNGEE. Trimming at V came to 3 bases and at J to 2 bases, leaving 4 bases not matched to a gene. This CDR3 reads CASSGGQGPTDTQYF. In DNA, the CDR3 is TGTGCCAGCAGCGGAGGACAGGGGCCCACAGATACGCAGTATTTT. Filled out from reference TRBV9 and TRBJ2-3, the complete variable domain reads DSGVTQTPKHLITATGQRVTLRCSPRSGDLSVYWYQQSLDQGLQFLIQYYNGEERAKGNILERFSAQQFPDLHSELNLSSLELGDSALYFCASSGGQGPTDTQYFGPGTRLTVL.

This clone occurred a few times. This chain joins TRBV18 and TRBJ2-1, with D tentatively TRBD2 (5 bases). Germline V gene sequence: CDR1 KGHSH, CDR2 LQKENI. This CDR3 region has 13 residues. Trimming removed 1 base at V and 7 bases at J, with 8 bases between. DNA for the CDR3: TGTGCCAGCTCACCACAGGGAGTTAATGAGCAGTTCTTC. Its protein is CASSPQGVNEQFF.

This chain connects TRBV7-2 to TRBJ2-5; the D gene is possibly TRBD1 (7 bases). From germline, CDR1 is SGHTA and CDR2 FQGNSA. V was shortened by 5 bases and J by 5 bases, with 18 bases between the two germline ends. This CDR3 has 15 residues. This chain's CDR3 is CASSAAGGRGETQYF. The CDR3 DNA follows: TGTGCCAGCAGCGCGGCAGGGGGGCGTGGGGAGACCCAGTACTTC.

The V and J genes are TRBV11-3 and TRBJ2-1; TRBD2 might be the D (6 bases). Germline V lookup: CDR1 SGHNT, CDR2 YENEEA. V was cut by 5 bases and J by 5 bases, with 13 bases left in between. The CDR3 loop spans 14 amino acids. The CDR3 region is CASSGVGGNNEQFF. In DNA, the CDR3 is TGTGCCAGCAGCGGGGTGGGAGGAAACAATGAGCAGTTCTTC.

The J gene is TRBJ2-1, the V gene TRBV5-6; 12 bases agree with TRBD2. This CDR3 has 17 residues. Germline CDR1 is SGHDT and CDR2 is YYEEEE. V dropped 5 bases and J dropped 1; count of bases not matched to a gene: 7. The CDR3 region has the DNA TGTGCCAGCAGTTCTAGCGGGAGGGTCAGGTCCTACAATGAGCAGTTCTTC. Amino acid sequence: CASSSSGRVRSYNEQFF. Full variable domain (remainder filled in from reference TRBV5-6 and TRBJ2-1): DAGVTQSPTHLIKTRGQQVTLRCSPKSGHDTVSWYQQALGQGPQFIFQYYEEEERQRGNFPDRFSGHQFPNYSSELNVNALLLGDSALYLCASSSSGRVRSYNEQFFGPGTRLTVL.

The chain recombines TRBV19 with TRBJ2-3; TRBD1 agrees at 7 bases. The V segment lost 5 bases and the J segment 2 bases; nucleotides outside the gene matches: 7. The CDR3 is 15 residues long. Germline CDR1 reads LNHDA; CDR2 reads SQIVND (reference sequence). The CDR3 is CASSARQGDTDTQYF. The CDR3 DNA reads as TGTGCCAGTAGTGCCCGACAGGGAGACACAGATACGCAGTATTTT.

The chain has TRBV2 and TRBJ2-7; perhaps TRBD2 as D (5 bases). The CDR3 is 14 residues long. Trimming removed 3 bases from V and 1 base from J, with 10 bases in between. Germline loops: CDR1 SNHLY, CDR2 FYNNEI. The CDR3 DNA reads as TGTGCCAGCAGTGACAGCGGCTTTTCCTACGAGCAGTACTTC. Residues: CASSDSGFSYEQYF.

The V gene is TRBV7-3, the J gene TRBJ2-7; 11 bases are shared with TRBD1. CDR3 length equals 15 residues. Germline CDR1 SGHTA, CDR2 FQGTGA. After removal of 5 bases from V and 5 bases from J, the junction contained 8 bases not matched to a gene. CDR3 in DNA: TGTGCCAGCAGCCCCCAAGGGACAGGGGGTGACGAGCAGTACTTC. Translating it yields CASSPQGTGGDEQYF.

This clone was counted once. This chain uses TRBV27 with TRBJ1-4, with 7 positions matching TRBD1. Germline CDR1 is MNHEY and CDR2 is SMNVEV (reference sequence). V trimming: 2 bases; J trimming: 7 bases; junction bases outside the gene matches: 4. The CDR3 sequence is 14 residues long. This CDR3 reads CASSLSQGGEKLFF. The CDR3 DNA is TGTGCCAGCAGTTTAAGTCAGGGGGGTGAAAAACTGTTTTTT.

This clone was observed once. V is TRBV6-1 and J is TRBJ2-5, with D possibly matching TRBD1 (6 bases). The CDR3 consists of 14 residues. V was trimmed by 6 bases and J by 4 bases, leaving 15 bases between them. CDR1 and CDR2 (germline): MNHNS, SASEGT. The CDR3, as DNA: TGTGCCAGCAGGTCCAGGGGACGAGGAGAGACCCAGTACTTC. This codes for CASRSRGRGETQYF.

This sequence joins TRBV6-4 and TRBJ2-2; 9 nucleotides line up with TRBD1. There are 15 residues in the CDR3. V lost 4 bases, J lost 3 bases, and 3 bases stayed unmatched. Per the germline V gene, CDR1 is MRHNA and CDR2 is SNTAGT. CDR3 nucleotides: TGTGCCAGCAGTGCGGGGACAGGGCACACCGGGGAGCTGTTTTTT. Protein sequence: CASSAGTGHTGELFF.

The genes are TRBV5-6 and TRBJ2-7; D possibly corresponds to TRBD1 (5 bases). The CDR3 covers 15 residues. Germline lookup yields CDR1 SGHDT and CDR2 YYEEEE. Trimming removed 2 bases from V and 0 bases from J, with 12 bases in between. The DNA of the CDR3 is TGTGCCAGCAGCTTTAAGGACATATTCTCCTACGAGCAGTACTTC. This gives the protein CASSFKDIFSYEQYF.

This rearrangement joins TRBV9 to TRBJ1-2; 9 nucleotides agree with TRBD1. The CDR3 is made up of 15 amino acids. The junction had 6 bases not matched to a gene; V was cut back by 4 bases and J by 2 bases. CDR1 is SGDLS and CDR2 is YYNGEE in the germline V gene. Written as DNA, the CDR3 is TGTGCCAGCAGCACCCGGACAGGGGCCAACTATGGCTACACCTTC. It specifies CASSTRTGANYGYTF.

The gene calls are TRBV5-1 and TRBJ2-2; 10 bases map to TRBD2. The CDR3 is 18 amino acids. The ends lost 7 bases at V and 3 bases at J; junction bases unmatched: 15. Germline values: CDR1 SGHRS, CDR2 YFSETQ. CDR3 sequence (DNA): TGCGCCAGCCAACGGTCCCTACAAGCGGGGGGGGACACCGGGGAGCTGTTTTTT. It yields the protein CASQRSLQAGGDTGELFF.

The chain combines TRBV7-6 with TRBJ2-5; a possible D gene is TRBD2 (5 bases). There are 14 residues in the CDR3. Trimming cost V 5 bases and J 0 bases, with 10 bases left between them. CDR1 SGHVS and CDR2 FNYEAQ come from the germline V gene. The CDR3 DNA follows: TGTGCCAGCAGCCAGGACGGGAACCAAGAGACCCAGTACTTC. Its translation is CASSQDGNQETQYF.

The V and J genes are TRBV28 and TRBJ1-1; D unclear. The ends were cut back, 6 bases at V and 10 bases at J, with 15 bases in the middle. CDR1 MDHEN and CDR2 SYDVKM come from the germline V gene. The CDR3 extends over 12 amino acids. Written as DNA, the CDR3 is TGTGCCAGCAGCCATAGAAAAATGATAGCTTTCTTT. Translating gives CASSHRKMIAFF.

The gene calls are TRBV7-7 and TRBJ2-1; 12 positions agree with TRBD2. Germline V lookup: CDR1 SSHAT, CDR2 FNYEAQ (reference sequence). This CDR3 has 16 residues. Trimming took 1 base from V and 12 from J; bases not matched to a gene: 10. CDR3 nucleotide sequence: TGTGCCAGCAGCTTAGATGTAGCTAGCGGGGGGGCGGCGCAGTTCTTC. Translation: CASSLDVASGGAAQFF.

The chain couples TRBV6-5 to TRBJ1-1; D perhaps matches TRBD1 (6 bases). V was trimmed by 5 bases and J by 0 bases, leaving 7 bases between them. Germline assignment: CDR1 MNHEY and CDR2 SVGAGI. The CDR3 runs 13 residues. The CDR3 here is CASSQGMNTEAFF. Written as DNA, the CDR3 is TGTGCCAGCAGTCAGGGGATGAACACTGAAGCTTTCTTT.

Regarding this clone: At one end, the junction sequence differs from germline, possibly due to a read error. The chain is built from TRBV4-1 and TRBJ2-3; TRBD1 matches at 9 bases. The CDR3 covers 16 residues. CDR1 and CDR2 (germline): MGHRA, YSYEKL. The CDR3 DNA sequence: TGCGCCAGCGGCCAAGAGGGACAGGGTGAAACAGATACGCAGTATTTT. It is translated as CASGQEGQGETDTQYF.

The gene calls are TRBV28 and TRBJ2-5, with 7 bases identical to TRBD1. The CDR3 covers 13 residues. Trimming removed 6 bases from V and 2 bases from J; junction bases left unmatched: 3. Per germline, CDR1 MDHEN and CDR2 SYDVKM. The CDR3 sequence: CASRWTGQETQYF. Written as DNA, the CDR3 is TGTGCCAGCAGATGGACAGGTCAAGAGACCCAGTACTTC.

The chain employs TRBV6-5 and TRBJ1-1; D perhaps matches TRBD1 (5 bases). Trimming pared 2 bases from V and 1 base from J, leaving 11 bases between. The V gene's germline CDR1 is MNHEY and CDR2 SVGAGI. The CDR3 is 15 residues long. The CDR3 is CASSYDNRGNTEAFF. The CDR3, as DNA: TGTGCCAGCAGTTACGACAATAGGGGGAACACTGAAGCTTTCTTT.

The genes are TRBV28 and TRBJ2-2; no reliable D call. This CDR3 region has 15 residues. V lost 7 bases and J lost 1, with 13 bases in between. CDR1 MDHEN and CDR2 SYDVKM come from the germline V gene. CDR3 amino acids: CASTTPRGNTGELFF. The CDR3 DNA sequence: TGTGCCAGCACTACCCCCAGAGGGAACACCGGGGAGCTGTTTTTT.

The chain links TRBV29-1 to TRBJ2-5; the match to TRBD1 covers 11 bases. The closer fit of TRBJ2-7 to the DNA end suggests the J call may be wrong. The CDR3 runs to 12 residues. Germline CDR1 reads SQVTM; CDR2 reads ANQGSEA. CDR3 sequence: CSAGTGGYEQYF. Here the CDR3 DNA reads TGCAGCGCCGGGACAGGGGGCTACGAGCAGTACTTC.